This T cell receptor (beta chain) derives from a study of T-cell reconstitution after alpha-beta-depleted transplantation in children. As it was prepared, the TCRbeta library received unique molecular identifiers. A single record per CDR3 protein comes from TCRdb applying MiXCR to the PCR reads. The table includes over 550,000 distinct CDR3 sequences, 8% to 11% detected once. This clonotype occurred many times. Trimming shortened V by 7 bases and J by 0 bases, and 7 bases separated the two germline ends. Germline V gives CDR1 MNHNS, CDR2 SASEGT. This CDR3 has 13 residues. This chain links TRBV6-1 with TRBJ2-1; maybe TRBD2 (5 bases). The specimen was PBMCs from the stem cell graft donor, collected from the stem cell graft. This receptor was identified in a human donor who donated a stem cell graft to a child with acute myeloid leukemia. The CDR3 spells CASTAGSYNEQFF. CDR3 in DNA: TGTGCCAGCACGGCGGGCTCCTACAATGAGCAGTTCTTC.